This T cell receptor (beta chain) came from a study of T-cell memory formation after mild COVID-19. Study details: Each donor largely had its own TCR clusters.

TCRdb called the 5' RACE reads again in MiXCR, with one record for every CDR3 protein. Of 300,000 to 400,000 distinct CDR3 sequences in the sample, 13% were seen once. Study outcomes and limitations: Proof of SARS-CoV-2 specificity was absent for the second-wave clones that crested on day 37. Cross-reactive memory apparently joined, as some responding clones appeared in pre-infection memory.

This clonotype was picked up a small number of times. Its cognate antigen is unknown. The germline V gene has CDR1 MNHEY and CDR2 SVGAGI. The CDR3 covers 13 residues. V lost 2 bases, J lost 5 bases, and 9 bases lay in between. This chain links TRBV6-5 with TRBJ1-2, with D possibly TRBD1 on 5 matching bases. Specimen: PBMCs or a T cell subset sorted from them (not recorded which). The TCR originated in a man between 18 and 35 years old who had mild COVID-19 (a few samples of this study predate the infection). Cell type and time point are not known. The CDR3 nucleotides read TGTGCCAGCAGTTACCTCGGGGGGTATGGCTACACCTTC. This sequence encodes CASSYLGGYGYTF.